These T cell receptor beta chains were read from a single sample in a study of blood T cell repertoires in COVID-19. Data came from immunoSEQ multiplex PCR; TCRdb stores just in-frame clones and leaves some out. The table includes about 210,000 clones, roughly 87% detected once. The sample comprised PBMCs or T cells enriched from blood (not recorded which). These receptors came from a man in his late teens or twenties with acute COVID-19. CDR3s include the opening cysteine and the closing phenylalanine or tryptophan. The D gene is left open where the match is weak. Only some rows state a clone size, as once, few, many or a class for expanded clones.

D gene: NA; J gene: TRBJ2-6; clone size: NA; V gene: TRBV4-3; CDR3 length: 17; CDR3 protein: CASSQAGQGTGANVLTF; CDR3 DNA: TGCGCCAGCAGCCAAGCGGGGCAGGGGACCGGGGCCAACGTCCTGACTTTC
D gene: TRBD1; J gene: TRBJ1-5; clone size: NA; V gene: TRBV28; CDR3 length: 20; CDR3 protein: CASSSYFRDRPLYSNQPQHF; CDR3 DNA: TGTGCCAGCAGTTCATATTTCCGGGACAGACCTTTGTATAGCAATCAGCCCCAGCATTTT
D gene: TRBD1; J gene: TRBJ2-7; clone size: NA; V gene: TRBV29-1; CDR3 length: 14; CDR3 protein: CSVGVGTGAHEQYF; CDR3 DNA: TGCAGCGTTGGGGTGGGGACAGGGGCCCACGAGCAGTACTTC
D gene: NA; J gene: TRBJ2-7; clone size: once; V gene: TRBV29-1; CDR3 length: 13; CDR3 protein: CSVEDQGLGEQYF; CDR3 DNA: TGCAGCGTTGAAGATCAGGGGCTCGGGGAGCAGTACTTC
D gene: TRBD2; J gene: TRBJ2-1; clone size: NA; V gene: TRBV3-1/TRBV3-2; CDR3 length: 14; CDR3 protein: CASSLAGSGNEQFF; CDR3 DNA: TGTGCCAGCTCCCTAGCGGGATCAGGGAATGAGCAGTTCTTC
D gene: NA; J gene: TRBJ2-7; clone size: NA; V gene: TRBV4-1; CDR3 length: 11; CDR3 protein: CASSQSYEQYF; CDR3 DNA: TGCGCCAGCAGCCAATCTTACGAGCAGTACTTC
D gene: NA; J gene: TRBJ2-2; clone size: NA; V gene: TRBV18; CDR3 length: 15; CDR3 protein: CASSPTVAGVGELFF; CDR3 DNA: TGTGCCAGCTCACCTACGGTAGCTGGTGTCGGGGAGCTGTTTTTT
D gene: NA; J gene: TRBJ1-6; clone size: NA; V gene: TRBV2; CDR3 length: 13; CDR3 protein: CASLNEYNSPLHF; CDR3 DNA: TGTGCCAGCCTCAACGAGTATAATTCACCCCTCCACTTT
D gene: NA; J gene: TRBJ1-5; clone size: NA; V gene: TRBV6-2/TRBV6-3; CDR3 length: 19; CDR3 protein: CASSYSLGGRYLSNQPQHF; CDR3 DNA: TGTGCCAGCAGTTACTCGTTGGGGGGGAGATATCTTAGCAATCAGCCCCAGCATTTT
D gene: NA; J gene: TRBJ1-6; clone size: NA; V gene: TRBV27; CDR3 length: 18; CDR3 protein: CASSLSISREANNSPLHF; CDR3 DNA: TGTGCCAGCAGTTTATCGATTTCCAGGGAGGCTAATAATTCACCCCTCCACTTT
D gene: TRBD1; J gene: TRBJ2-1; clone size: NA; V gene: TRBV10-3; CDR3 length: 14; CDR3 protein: CAISDWTGGGEQFF; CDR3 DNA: TGTGCCATCAGTGATTGGACAGGGGGCGGTGAGCAGTTCTTC
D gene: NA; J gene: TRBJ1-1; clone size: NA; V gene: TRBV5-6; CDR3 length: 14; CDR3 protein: CASSFGQGDTEAFF; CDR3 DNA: TGTGCCAGCAGCTTTGGCCAGGGTGACACTGAAGCTTTCTTT
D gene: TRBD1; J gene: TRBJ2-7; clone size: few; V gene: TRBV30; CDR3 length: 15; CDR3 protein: CAWSFGQGSSYEQYF; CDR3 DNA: TGTGCCTGGAGTTTCGGACAGGGGAGCTCCTACGAGCAGTACTTC
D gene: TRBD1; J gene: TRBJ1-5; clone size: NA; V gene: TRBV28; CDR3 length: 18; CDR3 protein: CASRSRDRGQYGNQPQHF; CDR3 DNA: TGTGCCAGCAGGAGCCGGGACAGGGGGCAATACGGCAATCAGCCCCAGCATTTT